This T cell receptor beta chain was sequenced for a study of T cells in Graves' hyperthyroidism and ophthalmopathy. This clonotype appeared a single time. Its specificity is not known. Notes on the study in general: Most thyroid clonotypes expanded above 0.001 were also detected in blood.

Clinical symptoms, serum thyroxine and TRAb, thyroid ultrasound and orbital computed tomography were used for the diagnoses. Approximately 10 ml of fresh peripheral blood supplied the PBMCs. Amplification of TCR beta CDR3 regions was performed using RNA transcripts as template. A set of HTBI primers served as the primers for a first-round RT-PCR of the TCR CDR3. TCRdb reprocessed the multiplex PCR reads via MiXCR and lists one record per CDR3 protein. The sample consists of some 270,000 distinct CDR3 sequences, almost 25% of them appearing once. The origin of this receptor is a woman in her thirties or forties with Graves' ophthalmopathy. The sequencing input was blood.

CDR3 region: CASSYSTRDHGYTF. The CDR3 DNA follows: TGTGCCAGCAGTTACTCAACTCGCGATCATGGCTACACCTTC. The J gene is TRBJ1-2, the V gene TRBV6-5; no reliable D call. The CDR3 length is 14 residues. Trimming pared 0 bases from V and 6 bases from J, leaving 11 bases between. Germline assignment: CDR1 MNHEY and CDR2 SVGAGI.